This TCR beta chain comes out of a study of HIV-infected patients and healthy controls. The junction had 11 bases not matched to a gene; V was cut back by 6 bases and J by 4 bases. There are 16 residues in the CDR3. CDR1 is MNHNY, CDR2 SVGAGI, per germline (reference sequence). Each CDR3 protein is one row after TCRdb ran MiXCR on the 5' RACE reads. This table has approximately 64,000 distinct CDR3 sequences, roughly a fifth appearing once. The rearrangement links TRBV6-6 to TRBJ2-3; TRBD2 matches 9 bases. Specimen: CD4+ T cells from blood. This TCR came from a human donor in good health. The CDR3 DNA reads TGTGCCAGCAGACTTATAGCGGGAGTGAGTTCAGATACGCAGTATTTT. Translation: CASRLIAGVSSDTQYF.